This passage covers 24 T cell receptor beta chains from one sample sequenced in a study of human T cells and chemical hapten exposure. The total RNA was obtained from whole blood that was not fractionated. Single cDNA molecules in the library carried unique molecular identifiers attached during preparation. One entry per CDR3 protein, called by TCRdb with MiXCR from the reads. The sample lists about 3,100 distinct CDR3 sequences, about half occurring once. Sequenced: whole blood. Source of these receptors: a human donor who had alopecia or was a healthy volunteer (not recorded which). Some clones in this sample may be carry-over from other donors' samples. This table probably holds off-target reads from a library built for another chain.

This clonotype appeared a few times. The chain employs TRBV5-6 and TRBJ2-4; D may be TRBD1 (5 bases). V was trimmed by 0 bases and J by 6 bases, leaving 7 bases between them. This CDR3 is built from 13 residues. Germline V lookup: CDR1 SGHDT, CDR2 YYEEEE. This CDR3 reads CASSLDRLNIQYF. Written as DNA, the CDR3 is TGTGCCAGCAGCTTGGACAGGTTAAACATTCAGTACTTC.

The chain links TRBV28 to TRBJ2-7; a weak D match, TRBD1 (6 bases). The CDR3 length is 13 residues. Germline loops: CDR1 MDHEN, CDR2 SYDVKM. V gave up 5 bases and J gave up 3 bases, with 11 bases separating them. This CDR3 is CASSPGQSYEQYF. DNA for the CDR3: TGTGCCAGCAGTCCAGGACAGAGCTACGAGCAGTACTTC.

CDR3 in amino acids: CAITTSTYEQYF. Written as DNA, the CDR3 is TGTGCCATCACGACTTCCACCTACGAGCAGTACTTC. V and J are TRBV10-3 and TRBJ2-7; D is ambiguous. This CDR3 comprises 12 residues. The V gene lost 7 bases and the J gene lost 2 bases, with 9 bases spanning the gap. Germline-derived CDR1 and CDR2 are ENHRY and SYGVKD.

The chain combines TRBV12-3 or TRBV12-4 with TRBJ2-4, with D unresolved. This CDR3 is built from 13 residues. V lost 3 bases to trimming and J lost 0 bases, with 3 bases between them. The CDR3 is CASSLTAKNIQYF. The CDR3 DNA follows: TGTGCCAGCAGTTTGACAGCCAAAAACATTCAGTACTTC.

This sequence joins TRBV7-9 and TRBJ2-7; D perhaps matches TRBD1 (5 bases). V was clipped by 3 bases and J by 2 bases, with 14 bases between them. The CDR3 has 15 residues. The V gene's germline CDR1 is SEHNR and CDR2 FQNEAQ (reference sequence). The CDR3 DNA reads as TGTGCCAGCAGCTTCAATAGACAGAGACCCTACGAGCAGTACTTC. Encoded protein: CASSFNRQRPYEQYF.

V is TRBV7-3 and J is TRBJ2-1; 15 nucleotides line up with TRBD2. CDR3 size: 14 residues. Per the germline V gene, CDR1 is SGHTA and CDR2 is FQGTGA. The V gene end was trimmed by 4 bases and the J gene end by 11 bases; junction bases not matched to a gene: 3. The CDR3 DNA reads as TGTGCCAGCAGCTCGGGACTAGCGGGAGGTCAGCAGTTCTTC. Its protein is CASSSGLAGGQQFF. Looking up the rest from reference TRBV7-3 and TRBJ2-1 gives the full variable domain: GAGVSQTPSNKVTEKGKYVELRCDPISGHTALYWYRQSLGQGPEFLIYFQGTGAADDSGLPNDRFFAVRPEGSVSTLKIQRTERGDSAVYLCASSSGLAGGQQFFGPGTRLTVL.

Notes on this clonotype: Germline and junction disagree at one end, which may indicate a read error. The genes are TRBV7-7 and TRBJ2-2; D perhaps matches TRBD2 (6 bases). The CDR3 consists of 15 residues. Germline V gives CDR1 SSHAT, CDR2 FNYEAQ (reference sequence). The CDR3 sequence is CASSPGGLYTGELFF. CDR3 DNA: TGTGCTAGCAGCCCCGGGGGACTCTACACCGGGGAGCTGTTTTTT.

This clonotype was seen a few times. The chain uses TRBV12-3 or TRBV12-4 and TRBJ2-2; D call uncertain. Trimming took off 1 base at V and 8 bases at J, with 8 bases between the two ends. CDR3 size: 13 residues. The CDR3 protein is CASSLGRLGELFF. CDR3 DNA: TGTGCCAGCAGTTTAGGAAGGTTAGGGGAGCTGTTTTTT.

This clonotype was seen a few times. This chain links TRBV29-1 with TRBJ2-2; 8 bases are a match to TRBD2. V trimming: 1 base; J trimming: 1 base; junction bases outside the gene matches: 5. The germline gives CDR1 SQVTM, CDR2 ANQGSEA. This CDR3 is 16 amino acids long. The CDR3 DNA sequence: TGCAGCGTTGAAGCCCAAAGCGGGGGGAACACCGGGGAGCTGTTTTTT. This encodes CSVEAQSGGNTGELFF.

The chain is built from TRBV28 and TRBJ2-7, with 7 bases identical to TRBD2. CDR3 length: 15 amino acids. V trimming: 3 bases; J trimming: 7 bases; junction bases outside the gene matches: 12. Per germline, CDR1 MDHEN and CDR2 SYDVKM. The CDR3, as DNA: TGTGCCAGCAGTTTTTACCCTAGCGGCCCGGGGGAGCAGTACTTC. It specifies CASSFYPSGPGEQYF.

V usage is TRBV19 and J usage is TRBJ2-1; possibly TRBD1 or TRBD2 for D (5 bases each). The CDR3 has 15 amino acids. Germline lookup yields CDR1 LNHDA and CDR2 SQIVND (reference sequence). V shed 2 bases and J shed 9 bases, with 17 bases lying between them. CDR3 in DNA: TGTGCCAGTAGTATATTTGGGGCGGGTCTTAGTGAGCAGTTCTTC. Its protein is CASSIFGAGLSEQFF. The whole variable domain, remainder taken from reference TRBV19 and TRBJ2-1, is DGGITQSPKYLFRKEGQNVTLSCEQNLNHDAMYWYRQDPGQGLRLIYYSQIVNDFQKGDIAEGYSVSREKKESFPLTVTSAQKNPTAFYLCASSIFGAGLSEQFFGPGTRLTVL.

This chain links TRBV7-3 with TRBJ2-5; tentative D call: TRBD1 (6 bases). V lost 5 bases and J 1 base, leaving 11 bases between the germline ends. CDR3 size: 14 residues. Germline CDR1 is SGHTA and CDR2 is FQGTGA. CDR3 amino acids: CASSQGGTQETQYF. The CDR3 DNA reads TGTGCCAGCAGCCAAGGGGGAACCCAAGAGACCCAGTACTTC.

This chain links TRBV11-2 with TRBJ2-7; D is unclear. The CDR3 consists of 14 residues. Trimming stripped 0 bases from V and 5 bases from J, with 11 bases between. Germline V gene lookup returns CDR1 SGHAT and CDR2 FQNNGV. CDR3 protein: CASSLDPRRNEQYF. For the CDR3, the DNA is TGTGCCAGCAGCTTAGATCCCCGAAGGAACGAGCAGTACTTC.

This chain links TRBV5-6 with TRBJ2-7, with D perhaps matching TRBD2 (7 bases). Germline V gene sequence: CDR1 SGHDT, CDR2 YYEEEE. Trimming stripped 3 bases from V and 7 bases from J, with 26 bases between. CDR3 length equals 17 residues. CDR3 in DNA: TGTGCCAGCAGCTCCTACACGAAGCGGGATACTAGGGGGGAGCAGTACTTC. It codes for CASSSYTKRDTRGEQYF.

The rearrangement joins TRBV2 to TRBJ2-3; 7 bases fit TRBD2. The V gene end was trimmed by 8 bases and the J gene end by 8 bases; junction bases not matched to a gene: 16. CDR3 length: 15 amino acids. Per germline, CDR1 SNHLY and CDR2 FYNNEI. The CDR3 here is CASARGEGRLVTQYF. CDR3 bases: TGTGCCAGCGCCCGGGGGGAGGGCCGGTTGGTTACGCAGTATTTT. Full variable domain (outside the CDR3, taken from reference TRBV2 and TRBJ2-3): EPEVTQTPSHQVTQMGQEVILRCVPISNHLYFYWYRQILGQKVEFLVSFYNNEISEKSEIFDDQFSVERPDGSNFTLKIRSTKLEDSAMYFCASARGEGRLVTQYFGPGTRLTVL.

The rearrangement uses TRBV18 and TRBJ2-4, with 9 bases fitting TRBD1. CDR3 length equals 14 residues. Germline-derived CDR1 and CDR2 are KGHSH and LQKENI. The ends lost 8 bases at V and 6 bases at J; junction bases unmatched: 8. CDR3 sequence reads: CASAQQGAGNIQYF. The CDR3 DNA reads as TGTGCCAGCGCCCAACAGGGGGCTGGAAACATTCAGTACTTC. Filled out from reference TRBV18 and TRBJ2-4, the complete variable domain reads NAGVMQNPRHLVRRRGQEARLRCSPMKGHSHVYWYRQLPEEGLKFMVYLQKENIIDESGMPKERFSAEFPKEGPSILRIQQVVRGDSAAYFCASAQQGAGNIQYFGAGTRLSVL.

The V call is TRBV20-1, the J call TRBJ2-1, with 7 bases matching TRBD2. Germline loops: CDR1 DFQATT, CDR2 SNEGSKA (reference sequence). V trimming: 1 base; J trimming: 7 bases; junction bases outside the gene matches: 4. This CDR3 is built from 13 residues. The CDR3 DNA sequence: TGCAGTGCTAGAGCCCTGGGGGGGAATGAGCAGTTCTTC. Translating gives CSARALGGNEQFF.

This clonotype came up a few times. The chain combines TRBV5-6 with TRBJ2-7; D gene unclear. V was shortened by 4 bases and J by 2 bases, with 10 bases between the two germline ends. This CDR3 is 13 amino acids long. CDR1 and CDR2 from the germline V gene are SGHDT and YYEEEE. The CDR3 DNA is TGTGCCAGCAGCCCGACGACGGCCTACGAGCAGTACTTC. Translated, it gives CASSPTTAYEQYF.

This clonotype was seen more than once but under ten times. The rearrangement links TRBV5-1 to TRBJ2-1, with 9 bases fitting TRBD2. The V segment lost 2 bases and the J segment 2 bases; nucleotides outside the gene matches: 2. In germline, CDR1 is SGHRS, CDR2 YFSETQ. CDR3 length equals 15 residues. This CDR3 reads CASSLRLAAYNEQFF. The CDR3 nucleotides read TGCGCCAGCAGCTTACGACTAGCGGCCTACAATGAGCAGTTCTTC.

J is TRBJ2-3 and V is TRBV18; D perhaps matches TRBD1 (5 bases). Germline assignment: CDR1 KGHSH and CDR2 LQKENI. The CDR3 runs to 14 residues. Trimming took off 5 bases at V and 1 base at J, with 10 bases between the two ends. For the CDR3, the DNA is TGTGCCAGCTCATCAACGACAGGCACAGATACGCAGTATTTT. It codes for CASSSTTGTDTQYF.

This chain connects TRBV6-2 or TRBV6-3 to TRBJ2-7; 8 bases agree with TRBD2. The V gene end was trimmed by 10 bases and the J gene end by 6 bases; junction bases not matched to a gene: 14. The CDR3 sequence is 14 residues long. From germline, CDR1 is MNHEY and CDR2 SVGEGT. The CDR3 reads CATQSGGGPREQYF. The CDR3 bases are TGTGCCACCCAGTCTGGCGGGGGGCCCCGCGAGCAGTACTTC.

The V call is TRBV29-1, the J call TRBJ2-7; perhaps TRBD2 as D (6 bases). The CDR3 loop spans 13 amino acids. The V end was cut by 5 bases, the J end by 6 bases, with 17 bases between. The germline V gene has CDR1 SQVTM and CDR2 ANQGSEA. The CDR3 spells CSVKYPREVEQYF. CDR3 coding DNA: TGCAGCGTTAAATACCCCAGGGAGGTCGAGCAGTACTTC.

V gene TRBV11-3 combines with J gene TRBJ2-7; D tentatively reads TRBD1 or TRBD2 (5 bases each). The germline V gene encodes CDR1 SGHNT and CDR2 YENEEA. The CDR3 loop spans 12 amino acids. V gave up 5 bases and J gave up 3 bases, with 8 bases separating them. Here the CDR3 DNA reads TGTGCCAGCAGCCGGGACCACTACGAGCAGTACTTC. Its protein product is CASSRDHYEQYF.

This clonotype came up a few times. The V gene is TRBV21-1, the J gene TRBJ2-2; TRBD1, as called in the table, went unchecked against the DNA. TRBV21-1 is designated a pseudogene. This CDR3 has 17 amino acids. The CDR3 here is CASSLSRDRLHTGELFF. The CDR3 region has the DNA TGTGCCAGCAGCCTCAGCCGGGACCGCCTCCACACCGGGGAGCTGTTTTTT.